These 9 T cell receptor beta chains came from one sample sequenced in a study of blood T cell repertoires in COVID-19. The assay was immunoSEQ multiplex PCR, and TCRdb's table has in-frame clones only and misses some. The table has approximately 290,000 clones, 90% seen once. The sequenced sample consisted of PBMCs or T cells enriched from blood (not recorded which). The receptors here all came from a woman aged 18-30 years with acute COVID-19.

The V and J genes are TRBV27 and TRBJ2-7; 11 bases agree with TRBD2. The CDR3 spans 15 residues. Trimming took 3 bases from V and 6 from J; bases not matched to a gene: 7. The germline V gene encodes CDR1 MNHEY and CDR2 SMNVEV (reference sequence). The CDR3 DNA reads as TGTGCCAGCAGTTTTTCTAGCGGGAGGAAACGCGAGCAGTACTTC. Translating gives CASSFSSGRKREQYF.

The chain couples TRBV6-5 to TRBJ1-2, with no clear D. This CDR3 contains 12 residues. Germline CDR1 and CDR2: MNHEY and SVGAGI. Between the trimmed V and J ends, which lost 6 bases and 3 bases, there was a span of 8 bases. CDR3 bases: TGTGCCAGCAGGGCGGCGGACTATGGCTACACCTTC. Translation gives CASRAADYGYTF.

CDR3 region: CASSAGDRVWMNTEAFF. The CDR3, as DNA: TGTGCCAGCAGCGCCGGCGACAGGGTGTGGATGAACACTGAAGCTTTCTTT. The chain has TRBV7-9 and TRBJ1-1; 7 nucleotides align to TRBD1. CDR3 size: 17 residues. With 5 bases clipped from V and 0 bases from J, the junction kept 12 bases outside the gene matches. CDR1 and CDR2 (germline): SEHNR, FQNEAQ (reference sequence).

The chain is built from TRBV5-1 and TRBJ2-2; 9 bases match TRBD1. The V gene end was trimmed by 2 bases and the J gene end by 3 bases; junction bases not matched to a gene: 8. The CDR3 spans 17 residues. Germline V CDR1 and CDR2: SGHRS, YFSETQ. The DNA for the CDR3 is TGCGCCAGCAGCTTTACGGGGACAGGGAAATACACCGGGGAGCTGTTTTTT. Its translation: CASSFTGTGKYTGELFF.

The chain recombines TRBV29-1 with TRBJ1-1, with D possibly matching TRBD1 (6 bases). Germline loops: CDR1 SQVTM, CDR2 ANQGSEA. This CDR3 spans 13 amino acids. The V end was cut by 4 bases, the J end by 6 bases, with 15 bases between. The CDR3 spells CSVGGGGGSEAFF. CDR3 in DNA: TGCAGCGTTGGTGGGGGGGGCGGCTCTGAAGCTTTCTTT.

The V call is TRBV19, the J call TRBJ1-1, with D hard to call. Trimming removed 7 bases from V and 4 bases from J, with 16 bases in between. Germline V gives CDR1 LNHDA, CDR2 SQIVND (reference sequence). This CDR3 has 14 residues. The DNA for the CDR3 is TGTGCCAGTATCCTGTCGGGGTCGTCCACTGAAGCTTTCTTT. It is translated as CASILSGSSTEAFF.

This chain links TRBV27 with TRBJ1-2; 8 bases align to TRBD1. CDR1 and CDR2 (germline): MNHEY, SMNVEV (reference sequence). The CDR3 contains 13 residues. The V and J ends lost 2 bases and 10 bases, in that order; junction bases with no gene match: 6. The CDR3 nucleotides read TGTGCCAGCAGTTTAGGACAGGGTAGCGCCTACACCTTC. This gives the protein CASSLGQGSAYTF.

This chain uses TRBV29-1 with TRBJ1-2; D is unresolved. The CDR3 consists of 9 residues. The V gene lost 3 bases and the J gene lost 6 bases, with 2 bases spanning the gap. In germline, CDR1 is SQVTM, CDR2 ANQGSEA. The CDR3 DNA reads as TGCAGCGTTGATAATGGCTACACCTTC. This translates into CSVDNGYTF.

The rearrangement uses TRBV9 and TRBJ2-7, with a tentative D call TRBD1 (5 bases). There are 15 residues in the CDR3. CDR1 SGDLS and CDR2 YYNGEE come from the germline V gene. Trimming shortened V by 0 bases and J by 1 base, and 11 bases separated the two germline ends. The chain's CDR3 is CASSVGPDNSYEQYF. Written as DNA, the CDR3 is TGTGCCAGCAGCGTAGGGCCGGACAATTCCTACGAGCAGTACTTC. Full variable domain (remainder filled in from reference TRBV9 and TRBJ2-7): DSGVTQTPKHLITATGQRVTLRCSPRSGDLSVYWYQQSLDQGLQFLIQYYNGEERAKGNILERFSAQQFPDLHSELNLSSLELGDSALYFCASSVGPDNSYEQYFGPGTRLTVT.